The entry below gives a single TCR beta chain sequence along with its context. This entry is derived from a study of control samples from healthy donors and cancer patients. The table came from immunoSEQ multiplex PCR; TCRdb's copy has only in-frame clones and leaves some out. This table holds 70,000 to 75,000 clones, about 90% found once. Germline CDR1 reads LGHDT; CDR2 reads YNNKEL (reference sequence). CDR3 length: 14 amino acids. V was shortened by 5 bases and J by 11 bases, with 18 bases between the two germline ends. The clonotype was recovered from a woman in her forties or fifties in good health. Sample: blood. The chain recombines TRBV3-1 (or the pseudogene TRBV3-2) with TRBJ1-4, with TRBD1 as a possible D gene (6 bases). The CDR3 DNA is TGTGCCAGCAGCTTTGGACAGCTCGTCGGGAAACTGTTTTTT. It encodes CASSFGQLVGKLFF.